This entry features one T cell receptor beta chain sequence. Its antigen is as yet unknown. Sequencing used immunoSEQ multiplex PCR; TCRdb keeps in-frame clones, though not all of them. In the table there are some 24,000 clones, 84% of which are singletons. This sample is drawn from a study of PD-L1 blockade in urothelial cancer. The overall study: Most patients, about nine tenths of the roughly 29, were males with bladder-origin cancer. Each blood sample yielded a median of roughly 150,000 T cells.

General study findings and limits: More expansion of tumor-associated blood clones, seen at 3 weeks, marked durable-benefit patients.

Germline assignment: CDR1 GTSNPN and CDR2 SVGIG (reference sequence). This CDR3 spans 14 amino acids. The V gene lost 5 bases and the J gene lost 0 bases, with 11 bases spanning the gap. The sequences come from PBMCs, collected around atezolizumab (anti-PD-L1) treatment. This TCR came from a man between 65 and 80 years old with urothelial cancer. This chain joins TRBV30 and TRBJ1-5; D is possibly TRBD1 (6 bases). In DNA form, the CDR3 reads TGTGCCTGGGGAAAAGGGGGTAGCAATCAGCCCCAGCATTTT. Translating it yields CAWGKGGSNQPQHF.